The clone carrying this TCR beta chain was seen just once. In the study's own analysis: The assay estimated nucleated cells by amplifying reference gene primers. The assay was immunoSEQ multiplex PCR, and TCRdb's table has in-frame clones only and misses some. The V and J calls and clone size are taken from that table; D and trimming were inferred from the DNA. The sample contains roughly 64,000 clones, 65% to 85% of which appear only once. The sample is drawn from a study of blood T cell repertoires in COVID-19. Everyone who took part was about 18 to 90 years old, and they came from about 23 US areas. CDR1 is MDHEN, CDR2 SYDVKM, per germline. The length of the CDR3 is 15 residues. V was trimmed by 4 bases and J by 9 bases, leaving 19 bases between them.

The sequenced material came from PBMCs or T cells enriched from blood (not recorded which). The TCR originated in a woman aged 55-69 years who had been exposed to COVID-19. The chain uses TRBV28 and TRBJ2-1; TRBD1 is a possible D gene (6 bases). DNA for the CDR3: TGTGCCAGCAGTTCGACGGCAGGGGTAACCGCTGAGCAGTTCTTC. This gives the protein CASSSTAGVTAEQFF.